The clone carrying this T cell receptor (beta chain) was detected a few times. The antigen remains unidentified. This sample was taken from a study of human T cells and chemical hapten exposure. Study-wide results and caveats: Among expanded TCRs, significantly more large CDR3 similarity clusters formed than among controls.

After removal of 0 bases from V and 3 bases from J, the junction contained 2 bases not matched to a gene. Germline V gene lookup returns CDR1 MNHEY and CDR2 SVGAGI. The CDR3 extends over 14 amino acids. Time point of the sample: patch test 1, 2 weeks after DPC sensitization. Treatment indicated: therapeutic diphenylcyclopropenone sensitization with weekly scalp DPC. The library attached unique molecular identifiers to individual cDNA molecules. TCRdb called the RACE reads again in MiXCR, with one record for every CDR3 protein. Seen here are around 340,000 distinct CDR3 sequences, approximately 6.3% observed once, and the top ten hold 8.4%.

The clonotype comes from a woman aged 18-29 years with alopecia areata. Some clones in this sample may be carry-over from other donors' samples. This sequence joins TRBV6-5 and TRBJ2-7; 7 bases agree with TRBD2. The sequences come from whole blood, collected in connection with sensitization to the hapten diphenylcyclopropenone (DPC). In DNA, the CDR3 is TGTGCCAGCAGTTACTCCACTAGCGTCTACGAGCAGTACTTC. This codes for CASSYSTSVYEQYF.